This T cell receptor (beta chain) came from a study of vaccination effects on CD4 cells after COVID-19. To note about this clone: Its target is not known.

The ViraFEST assay expanded antigen-specific CD4+ T cells with viral peptide pools before sequencing. A 10-day culture period preceded the isolation of CD4+ T cells. Participants completed two doses of the BNT162b2 or mRNA-1273 vaccine. TCRdb keeps only in-frame clones here, not all; method: immunoSEQ multiplex PCR. This table has about 46,000 clones, around three quarters appearing once. The sequence came from a human donor who received a COVID-19 vaccine. Sequencing was performed on CD4+ T cells from PBMCs cultured with HCoV-OC43 spike peptides, taken after COVID-19 vaccination. Subset denoted: HCoV-OC43 spike overlapping peptide pool stimulation.

The CDR3 protein is CASKKQALGTYEQYF. The CDR3 coding sequence is TGTGCCAGCAAAAAACAGGCGCTAGGAACCTACGAGCAGTACTTC. V usage is TRBV27 and J usage is TRBJ2-7; D possibly corresponds to TRBD1 (5 bases). This CDR3 is built from 15 residues. Trimming cost V 7 bases and J 2 bases, with 18 bases left between them. Germline lookup yields CDR1 MNHEY and CDR2 SMNVEV (reference sequence).